This T cell receptor beta chain is drawn from a study of T cells in Graves' hyperthyroidism and ophthalmopathy (dated by TCRdb to between 2018 and 2020). Context from the whole study: Peripheral blood samples were taken at the time of initial diagnosis, prior to any treatment. A discovery cohort of around 100 patients, roughly 43 with Graves' ophthalmopathy and about 60 with stable Graves' hyperthyroidism, was used to find distinguishing TCR V-J signatures. Prospective prediction of ophthalmopathy was tested in an independent validation cohort consisting of about 19 hyperthyroidism patients and around 16 patients who later progressed to ophthalmopathy. For training and testing, the roughly 100 patients in the discovery cohort were randomly divided in a 7:3 ratio. The study also compared thyroid tissue and blood T-cell repertoires from roughly six Graves' hyperthyroidism patients. Following sampling, methimazole starting at 30 mg daily was given to hyperthyroidism patients, and high-dose intravenous methylprednisolone was given to ophthalmopathy patients. The paper describes TCR Vbeta CDR3 sequencing of 135 peripheral blood samples, made up of 40 to 45 ophthalmopathy patients, approximately 76 hyperthyroidism patients and roughly 17 progressor patients. Points the paper makes about the study in general: Sample size was not statistically predetermined, and investigators were not blinded to group allocation. In validation, the model predicted progression to ophthalmopathy with approximately 69% sensitivity and 72% to 75% specificity, a median of about 6 months before onset. In cross-validation, a model built on a 13 V-J signature told ophthalmopathy apart from stable hyperthyroidism with less than 90% sensitivity and approximately 84% specificity, and in testing the same model reached 80%/75%. Most expanded thyroid clonotypes (frequency above 0.001) were also found in blood, which suggests that blood repertoires may mirror thyroid immune responses.

Ophthalmopathy patients had moderately to severely active disease, with a Clinical Activity Score of 3 or more, a NOSPECS grade of 4 or more, and a disease duration of less than 3 months. Patients with uncontrolled infections, other autoimmune diseases, pregnancy or lactation were excluded. Diagnoses were based on clinical symptoms, serum thyroxine and TRAb, thyroid ultrasound and orbital computed tomography. PBMCs were separated from roughly 9.6 ml of fresh peripheral blood using Ficoll-Paque density gradient centrifugation. Total RNA was extracted using Trizol reagent, and RNA quality was assessed on an Agilent 2100 Bioanalyzer. This clonotype was observed at least ten times. Its antigen remains undetermined. Base qualities are not provided; no much larger clone lies one nucleotide away. The TCR beta CDR3 regions were amplified from RNA transcripts. The TCR CDR3 was subjected to a first round of RT-PCR using the HTBI primer set and the Qiagen OneStep RT-PCR kit. Libraries were constructed in a second round of multiplex PCR, after which size selection and purification were performed. The libraries were sequenced on an Illumina HiSeq2000 using paired-end 100 bp reads. In the paper's pipeline: Raw data were processed with SOAPnuke, discarding reads with adapters, uncalled bases, mean Phred below 15, or no exact constant-primer or identifier match. High-quality paired reads were merged with COPE v1.2.5, and unique nucleotide sequences were defined as clonotypes. MiTCR v1.1 was used to align the clonotypes against IMGT TRBV, TRBD and TRBJ reference segments. The analysis was restricted to V-J combinations with a frequency above 0.0001, which together covered about 99% of the repertoires. A TCS score was defined as the ratio between F50 (clonal expansion) and ExV (chaos), using BLOSUM62-based TCRdist between CDR3 peptides within each V-J. Welch's t-statistics and random forest reduced roughly 500 V-J features to roughly 13, which were used in a naive Bayes classifier (R e1071). The Morisita-Horn index was used to measure how similar the thyroid and blood repertoires were. Clones were called with MiXCR by TCRdb after fastp trimmed the public reads at Q25, and only in-frame beta chains were retained. Each CDR3 protein gets just one entry, which takes the most common genes and DNA from the rows behind it. The authors' filters were not applied to this entry. Present in this sample are about 610,000 distinct CDR3 sequences, approximately 14% of which were seen just once. 3.5% to 4.5% of the sample comes from the top ten.

V ends up 3 bases short and J 6 bases short, with an unmatched junction base count of 7. From the cysteine through the phenylalanine, the CDR3 covers 15 amino acids. The DNA shown is the 45-base CDR3, in frame from base 1. Via the germline V gene (reference sequence), CDR1 is LNHDA and CDR2 SQIVND. The origin of this receptor is a woman aged 40 to 49 with Graves' ophthalmopathy. The sequenced sample was blood. The rearrangement combines TRBV19 with TRBJ2-5; 10 central bases correspond to TRBD1. CDR3 region: CASSIQTGGAKTQYF. The DNA is TGTGCCAGTAGTATCCAGACAGGGGGCGCGAAGACCCAGTACTTC.